These 18 T cell receptor beta chains were sequenced from one sample in a study of blood T cell repertoires in COVID-19. TCRdb keeps only in-frame clones here, not all; method: immunoSEQ multiplex PCR. Among some 510,000 clones listed, 88% were seen once. The sample taken for sequencing was PBMCs or T cells enriched from blood (not recorded which). The receptors stem from a woman between 35 and 50 years old who had recovered from COVID-19.

The gene calls are TRBV5-1 and TRBJ2-4; D gene ambiguous. Trimming took 5 bases from V and 1 from J, leaving 10 bases between them. CDR3 length: 14 amino acids. CDR1 and CDR2 (germline): SGHRS, YFSETQ. The CDR3 here is CASSSEAAKNIQYF. CDR3 nucleotide sequence: TGCGCCAGCAGTTCGGAAGCGGCCAAAAACATTCAGTACTTC. Together with reference TRBV5-1 and TRBJ2-4, the CDR3 gives the full variable domain: KAGVTQTPRYLIKTRGQQVTLSCSPISGHRSVSWYQQTPGQGLQFLFEYFSETQRNKGNFPGRFSGRQFSNSRSEMNVSTLELGDSALYLCASSSEAAKNIQYFGAGTRLSVL.

The table lists this clone with a count of one. V usage is TRBV6-5 and J usage is TRBJ1-1; D remains ambiguous. The CDR3 consists of 16 residues. Trimming took 2 bases from V and 0 from J, leaving 13 bases between them. From germline, CDR1 is MNHEY and CDR2 SVGAGI. The DNA of the CDR3 is TGTGCCAGCAGTTACAACTTTGGTCTTATGAACACTGAAGCTTTCTTT. It encodes CASSYNFGLMNTEAFF.

V is TRBV11-3 and J is TRBJ2-1, with D possibly TRBD1 on 5 matching bases. In germline, CDR1 is SGHNT, CDR2 YENEEA. Trimming left V 0 bases short and J 6 bases short, with 6 bases between. CDR3 length equals 13 residues. The CDR3 region is CASSLEQGNEQFF. The CDR3 region has the DNA TGTGCCAGCAGCTTAGAGCAGGGCAATGAGCAGTTCTTC.

V gene TRBV15 combines with J gene TRBJ1-1; 8 nucleotides agree with TRBD1. The CDR3 runs 15 residues. In germline, CDR1 is LNHNV, CDR2 YYDKDF (reference sequence). J gave up 6 bases and V 8 bases, and 14 bases lay outside the gene matches. The CDR3 nucleotides read TGTGCCACCCGGGGGGACAGGCTTAGATTGTCTGAAGCTTTCTTT. As protein: CATRGDRLRLSEAFF.

The chain recombines TRBV15 with TRBJ2-4, with D possibly matching TRBD2 (5 bases). Germline assignment: CDR1 LNHNV and CDR2 YYDKDF (reference sequence). This CDR3 is built from 10 residues. V gave up 10 bases and J gave up 5 bases, with 6 bases separating them. The CDR3 spells CAIGENIQYF. The CDR3 DNA is TGTGCCATCGGGGAAAACATTCAGTACTTC. The whole variable domain, remainder taken from reference TRBV15 and TRBJ2-4, is DAMVIQNPRYQVTQFGKPVTLSCSQTLNHNVMYWYQQKSSQAPKLLFHYYDKDFNNEADTPDNFQSRRPNTSFCFLDIRSPGLGDTAMYLCAIGENIQYFGAGTRLSVL.

V gene TRBV7-9 combines with J gene TRBJ1-2; D unresolved. The CDR3 has 12 residues. V lost 1 base and J 10 bases, leaving 10 bases between the germline ends. The germline gives CDR1 SEHNR, CDR2 FQNEAQ (reference sequence). The CDR3 coding sequence is TGTGCCAGCAGCTTAGACAGCAGCAACTACACCTTC. Translated, it gives CASSLDSSNYTF.

V and J are TRBV4-3 and TRBJ2-1; the match to TRBD2 covers 7 bases. There are 16 residues in the CDR3. Germline assignment: CDR1 LGHNA and CDR2 YSLEER. The trim removed 0 bases at V and 4 bases at J, leaving 6 bases unmatched. The CDR3 region is CASSQDYLADYNEQFF. The CDR3, as DNA: TGCGCCAGCAGCCAAGATTACCTAGCGGATTACAATGAGCAGTTCTTC.

The J gene is TRBJ1-4, the V gene TRBV10-3, with TRBD1 matching 8 bases. This CDR3 contains 14 residues. CDR1 and CDR2 from the germline V gene are ENHRY and SYGVKD. The ends lost 6 bases at V and 7 bases at J; junction bases unmatched: 7. The CDR3 sequence is CAISPDREVEKLFF. In DNA form, the CDR3 reads TGTGCCATCAGCCCGGACAGGGAAGTTGAAAAACTGTTTTTT.

V usage is TRBV6-5 and J usage is TRBJ1-6; 7 bases align to TRBD1. CDR1 is MNHEY and CDR2 is SVGAGI in the germline V gene. V shed 6 bases, J shed 9 bases, and the junction held 8 bases outside the gene matches. The CDR3 covers 14 residues. The CDR3 nucleotides are TGTGCCAGCAGCTCCGACAGGGCCGCTTCACCCCTCCACTTT. Its translation is CASSSDRAASPLHF.

This clone is a singleton in its sample. V is TRBV19 and J is TRBJ2-1, with TRBD2 as a possible D gene (5 bases). This CDR3 has 17 amino acids. Deletions cut 5 bases from V and 0 bases from J, with 17 bases between. The germline V gene encodes CDR1 LNHDA and CDR2 SQIVND (reference sequence). CDR3 residues: CASSADRGLSSYNEQFF. Here the CDR3 DNA reads TGTGCCAGTAGTGCGGACCGGGGTCTGAGCTCCTACAATGAGCAGTTCTTC.

The CDR3 region is CASSKSDGGVYGYTF. The CDR3 nucleotides are TGTGCCAGCAGTAAATCAGACGGGGGAGTCTATGGCTACACCTTC. This chain links TRBV6-5 with TRBJ1-2; possible D gene TRBD1, 5 bases. V was cut by 5 bases and J by 4 bases, with 17 bases left in between. The germline CDR1 and CDR2 sequences are MNHEY and SVGAGI. This CDR3 has 15 amino acids.

As to this clone: In the same sample, other DNA sequences code for this CDR3. J is TRBJ1-2 and V is TRBV4-3; TRBD1 agrees at 8 bases. Per germline, CDR1 LGHNA and CDR2 YSLEER. The CDR3 loop spans 17 amino acids. V trimming: 4 bases; J trimming: 5 bases; junction bases outside the gene matches: 15. In DNA, the CDR3 is TGCGCCAGCAGCCCCGAGAGGGCAGGGGGCGAGGGTTATGGCTACACCTTC. As protein: CASSPERAGGEGYGYTF.

This sequence joins TRBV29-1 and TRBJ1-5; tentative D call: TRBD1 (5 bases). The CDR3 runs 13 residues. The V end lost 4 bases, the J end lost 3 bases, and 10 bases lay between the germline ends. Germline lookup yields CDR1 SQVTM and CDR2 ANQGSEA. CDR3 sequence: CSVAPGYNQPQHF. CDR3 DNA: TGCAGCGTTGCCCCAGGGTACAATCAGCCCCAGCATTTT.

The chain has TRBV7-2 and TRBJ2-7, with 14 positions matching TRBD2. Germline assignment: CDR1 SGHTA and CDR2 FQGNSA. With 5 bases clipped from V and 5 bases from J, the junction kept 14 bases outside the gene matches. The CDR3 length is 18 residues. The CDR3 coding sequence is TGTGCCAGCAGCAGAAGGGGACTAGCGGGAGTCAACGTCCACGAGCAGTACTTC. Its translation is CASSRRGLAGVNVHEQYF.

The V call is TRBV29-1, the J call TRBJ2-1, with 11 positions matching TRBD2. CDR1 and CDR2 from the germline V gene are SQVTM and ANQGSEA. The CDR3 loop spans 17 amino acids. Unmatched junction bases numbered 17, after V lost 7 bases and J lost 6 bases. The DNA of the CDR3 is TGCAGCGGGACCCGGGATAAACTAGCGGGAGTCGGCAATGAGCAGTTCTTC. Translated: CSGTRDKLAGVGNEQFF.

The chain links TRBV7-8 to TRBJ1-3, with D uncertain. CDR1 and CDR2 (germline): SGHVS, FQNEAQ. V lost 0 bases to trimming and J lost 0 bases, with 9 bases between them. This CDR3 contains 16 residues. The DNA of the CDR3 is TGTGCCAGCAGCTTAGCTGGGAGATTCTCTGGAAACACCATATATTTT. Protein sequence: CASSLAGRFSGNTIYF. Full variable domain (missing parts from reference TRBV7-8 and TRBJ1-3): GAGVSQSPRYKVAKRGQDVALRCDPISGHVSLFWYQQALGQGPEFLTYFQNEAQLDKSGLPSDRFFAERPEGSVSTLKIQRTQQEDSAVYLCASSLAGRFSGNTIYFGEGSWLTVV.

DNA for the CDR3: TGTGCCAGCAGCTTGACTAGCGCAACGGGGACCCAGTACTTC. It yields the protein CASSLTSATGTQYF. The chain has TRBV11-2 and TRBJ2-5; 8 bases agree with TRBD2. The CDR3 runs 14 residues. The J segment lost 7 bases and the V segment lost 3 bases, leaving 7 bases of the junction unmatched. Looked up from germline, CDR1 is SGHAT and CDR2 is FQNNGV.

This clone has a single count. The chain has TRBV10-3 and TRBJ2-5; D unclear. Germline V gives CDR1 ENHRY, CDR2 SYGVKD. Trimming stripped 3 bases from V and 2 bases from J, with 7 bases between. This CDR3 spans 13 amino acids. For the CDR3, the DNA is TGTGCCATCAGTGACGGTTTACAAGAGACCCAGTACTTC. Its protein is CAISDGLQETQYF.